Listed below are T cell receptor beta chains from one sample, sequenced in a study of blood T cell repertoires in COVID-19. Clones were sequenced by immunoSEQ multiplex PCR, and TCRdb holds only the in-frame ones, with some missing. The sample consists of about 30,000 clones, over 80% of them appearing once. Sequences were obtained from peripheral blood. The source is a man aged 55 to 70 with active COVID-19. The CDR3 runs from the conserved cysteine through the conserved F or W. A D gene is named only where the DNA matches it firmly. Clone size, where shown, is once, few, many, or a class for clones that have expanded.

j_call,clone_size,cdr3_length,v_call,d_call,cdr3_aa,cdr3_nt
TRBJ2-1,.,16,TRBV7-8,.,CASNPRAGRSYNEQFF,TGTGCCAGCAACCCTCGGGCGGGGCGCTCCTACAATGAGCAGTTCTTC
TRBJ2-2,.,14,TRBV29-1,TRBD1,CSAGTGMNTGELFF,TGCAGCGCGGGGACAGGGATGAACACCGGGGAGCTGTTTTTT
TRBJ1-2,few,13,TRBV11-2,.,CASSLDRTRGYTF,TGTGCCAGCAGCTTAGATCGGACACGCGGCTACACCTTC
TRBJ2-7,.,16,TRBV7-9,TRBD2,CASSTGLAGGPREQYF,TGTGCCAGCAGCACAGGACTAGCGGGAGGGCCGCGGGAGCAGTACTTC
TRBJ2-3,.,17,TRBV7-2,.,CASSARVSGSSTDTQYF,TGTGCCAGCAGCGCTCGGGTAAGCGGAAGTAGCACAGATACGCAGTATTTT
TRBJ2-2,.,15,TRBV19,TRBD1,CASRSGQGPTGELFF,TGTGCCAGTAGGTCGGGACAGGGGCCCACCGGGGAGCTGTTTTTT
TRBJ2-1,.,18,TRBV4-2,TRBD2,CASSQEQNLGTRYHEQFF,TGTGCCAGCAGCCAAGAGCAGAACTTAGGGACTAGGTATCATGAGCAGTTCTTC
TRBJ2-7,.,14,TRBV5-1,TRBD1,CASSFSGTAYEQYF,TGCGCCAGCAGCTTTTCCGGGACAGCCTACGAGCAGTACTTC
TRBJ2-5,.,17,TRBV15,TRBD1,CATSTGTGVEEQETQYF,TGTGCCACCAGCACCGGGACAGGGGTCGAGGAGCAAGAGACCCAGTACTTC
TRBJ2-5,.,16,TRBV5-1,TRBD2,CASSLELASGQETQYF,TGCGCCAGCAGCTTGGAGTTGGCTAGCGGGCAAGAGACCCAGTACTTC
TRBJ2-7,.,16,TRBV4-2,.,CASSQGQGPRSDEQYF,TGTGCCAGCAGCCAAGGCCAGGGCCCCCGGAGCGACGAGCAGTACTTC
TRBJ1-1,.,14,TRBV7-8,.,CASSPATANTEAFF,TGTGCCAGCAGCCCGGCGACAGCGAACACTGAAGCTTTCTTT
TRBJ2-5,.,12,TRBV19,.,CASSIWRETQYF,TGTGCCAGTAGTATATGGAGGGAGACCCAGTACTTC
TRBJ2-7,few,13,TRBV19,.,CASSITHSYEQYF,TGTGCCAGTAGTATCACTCACTCCTACGAGCAGTACTTC
TRBJ2-1,.,15,TRBV7-6,TRBD2,CASSFSGSLYNEQFF,TGTGCCAGCAGCTTTAGCGGGAGCCTATACAATGAGCAGTTCTTC
TRBJ2-1,once,16,TRBV18,TRBD2,CASSPSIAGGINEQFF,TGTGCCAGCTCACCATCTATAGCGGGAGGGATCAATGAGCAGTTCTTC
TRBJ1-2,.,15,TRBV7-9,.,CASSASGKGEYGYTF,TGTGCCAGCAGCGCCTCAGGGAAAGGGGAATATGGCTACACCTTC
TRBJ1-5,.,15,TRBV5-8,.,CASSLGQKINQPQHF,TGTGCCAGCAGCTTGGGACAGAAAATCAATCAGCCCCAGCATTTT
TRBJ2-7,.,16,TRBV28,.,CASSSHGGLRSYEQYF,TGTGCCAGCAGTTCTCACGGGGGGCTACGCTCCTACGAGCAGTACTTC
TRBJ2-3,.,16,TRBV23-1,.,CASAEDLGGSTDTQYF,TGCGCCAGCGCTGAGGATCTAGGGGGTAGCACAGATACGCAGTATTTT
TRBJ2-3,.,17,TRBV6-1,TRBD2,CASSEAPSGSSQDTQYF,TGTGCCAGCAGTGAAGCGCCTAGCGGGAGCTCCCAAGATACGCAGTATTTT
TRBJ1-1,.,15,TRBV5-1,.,CASSLVDRVNTEAFF,TGCGCCAGCAGCTTGGTGGACAGAGTGAACACTGAAGCTTTCTTT
TRBJ2-1,.,16,TRBV30,.,CAWKNPLAGPYNEQFF,TGTGCCTGGAAAAATCCGTTGGCGGGTCCCTACAATGAGCAGTTCTTC
TRBJ2-1,once,14,TRBV6-5,TRBD1,CASSWGQPYNEQFF,TGTGCCAGCAGTTGGGGACAGCCATACAATGAGCAGTTCTTC
TRBJ2-7,few,16,TRBV7-9,TRBD1,CASSLAGTGSSYEQYF,TGTGCCAGCAGCTTAGCCGGGACAGGGTCCTCCTACGAGCAGTACTTC
TRBJ2-3,.,15,TRBV2,TRBD2,CASSLRGGRADTQYF,TGTGCCAGCAGTCTACGGGGGGGTAGGGCAGATACGCAGTATTTT
TRBJ2-5,.,14,TRBV6-6,.,CASSGRPGRETQYF,TGTGCCAGCAGTGGGAGGCCGGGTCGTGAGACCCAGTACTTC
TRBJ2-4,.,13,TRBV29-1,TRBD1,CSALTGAKNIQYF,TGCAGCGCTCTGACAGGGGCCAAAAACATTCAGTACTTC
TRBJ2-2,.,16,TRBV5-4,.,CASSLDGLEGTGELFF,TGTGCCAGCAGCTTGGACGGTCTGGAGGGCACCGGGGAGCTGTTTTTT
TRBJ2-3,.,17,TRBV24-1,TRBD1,CATSDLNRDRTTDTQYF,TGTGCCACCAGTGATTTAAACCGGGACAGGACCACAGATACGCAGTATTTT
TRBJ2-7,.,14,TRBV19,TRBD1,CASTPGQGLYEQYF,TGTGCCAGTACGCCGGGACAGGGACTCTACGAGCAGTACTTC
TRBJ2-1,.,14,TRBV6-5,TRBD1,CASSYTGQGAEQFF,TGTGCCAGCAGTTACACGGGACAGGGTGCTGAGCAGTTCTTC
TRBJ2-1,.,14,TRBV5-1,TRBD2,CASSLGGRANEQFF,TGCGCCAGCAGCTTGGGCGGGAGGGCCAATGAGCAGTTCTTC
TRBJ1-1,.,15,TRBV11-3,TRBD1,CASSPRTGMNTEAFF,TGTGCCAGCAGCCCGCGGACAGGGATGAACACTGAAGCTTTCTTT
TRBJ2-3,.,15,TRBV24-1,.,CATSGRAPSTDTQYF,TGTGCCACCAGTGGGAGGGCACCTAGCACAGATACGCAGTATTTT